The T cell receptor (beta chain) under discussion was sequenced for a study of blood T cell repertoires in COVID-19. For the study at large: The study drew acute and convalescent COVID-19 samples from the United States, Italy and Spain. Sample material is recorded as cDNA or gDNA derived from T cells, B-cell-depleted T cells, or PBMCs.

Per the original data handling: Estimation of nucleated cell counts relied on the amplification of reference gene primers. Measured with immunoSEQ multiplex PCR; TCRdb has only the in-frame clones, and not every one. D and trimming come from the DNA, and the V and J calls and clone size come from that table. The sample carries roughly 250,000 clones, around 90% recorded once. Patients at the Seattle site were enrolled during active infection and followed longitudinally. CDR3 length: 11 residues. Trimming left V 3 bases short and J 7 bases short, with 6 bases between. Germline V gene sequence: CDR1 KGHSH, CDR2 LQKENI.

What was sequenced was peripheral blood. V is TRBV18 and J is TRBJ1-2; no firm D call. This receptor was identified in a man between 25 and 39 years old with COVID-19, enrolled during active disease. DNA for the CDR3: TGTGCCAGCTCACCGGGCAGTGGCTACACCTTC. This gives the protein CASSPGSGYTF.